Detailed here is one T cell receptor beta chain. These data come from a study of blood T cell repertoires in COVID-19. The CDR3 sequence is 14 residues long. The J segment lost 2 bases and the V segment lost 3 bases, leaving 3 bases of the junction unmatched. Germline-derived CDR1 and CDR2 are SGHAT and FQDESV (reference sequence). Produced via immunoSEQ multiplex PCR; TCRdb's table is partial and in-frame only. The table includes 130,000 or so clones, around 80% detected once. This TCR came from a human donor in a cohort sampled during active COVID-19. The source material was peripheral blood. The chain has TRBV11-1 and TRBJ1-1; 7 bases fit TRBD1. In DNA form, the CDR3 reads TGTGCCAGCAGCTTGAACAGGGGTAACACTGAAGCTTTCTTT. Its protein is CASSLNRGNTEAFF. Based on the CDR3 plus reference TRBV11-1 and TRBJ1-1, the full variable domain is EAEVAQSPRYKITEKSQAVAFWCDPISGHATLYWYRQILGQGPELLVQFQDESVVDDSQLPKDRFSAERLKGVDSTLKIQPAELGDSAMYLCASSLNRGNTEAFFGQGTRLTVV.